These 25 T cell receptor beta chains were sequenced from one sample in a study of cytomegalovirus exposure and HLA in healthy donors. PCR involved 60 Vbeta and 13 Jbeta primers. Libraries were prepared by immunoSEQ multiplex PCR; TCRdb keeps only in-frame clonotypes and omits some of them. Altogether fewer than 250,000 clones are present, 75% to 90% being singletons, with the ten largest covering roughly 0.66%. The source material was PBMCs. Receptor source: a boy aged 2 to 10 in good health and CMV-seronegative.

V gene TRBV6-5 combines with J gene TRBJ2-1; TRBD1 might be the D (5 bases). This CDR3 region has 14 residues. The germline V and J ends were trimmed by 6 bases and 5 bases, with 14 bases remaining between them. Germline-derived CDR1 and CDR2 are MNHEY and SVGAGI. CDR3 region: CASSPRVIHNEQFF. CDR3 sequence (DNA): TGTGCCAGCAGCCCCAGGGTAATCCACAATGAGCAGTTCTTC.

V and J are TRBV5-1 and TRBJ2-7; D perhaps matches TRBD1 (5 bases). V was shortened by 0 bases and J by 2 bases, with 12 bases between the two germline ends. Germline loops: CDR1 SGHRS, CDR2 YFSETQ. This CDR3 comprises 15 residues. This CDR3 reads CASSLGPGQTYEQYF. DNA of the CDR3: TGCGCCAGCAGCTTGGGGCCAGGGCAGACCTACGAGCAGTACTTC.

The chain joins TRBV15 to TRBJ2-2; D is unclear. CDR3 length: 16 amino acids. V lost 7 bases and J 0 bases, leaving 15 bases between the germline ends. Germline V gene lookup returns CDR1 LNHNV and CDR2 YYDKDF (reference sequence). This CDR3 reads CATKTTANPNTGELFF. CDR3 bases: TGTGCCACCAAGACAACGGCTAACCCGAACACCGGGGAGCTGTTTTTT.

This clone was counted between two and nine times. The gene calls are TRBV27 and TRBJ2-1, with D perhaps TRBD1 (5 bases). Germline V gene sequence: CDR1 MNHEY, CDR2 SMNVEV (reference sequence). Trimming removed 7 bases from V and 5 bases from J, with 21 bases in between. The CDR3 sequence is 16 residues long. Here the CDR3 reads CASTPGTGLRHNEQFF. In nucleotides, the CDR3 is TGTGCCAGCACCCCAGGTACAGGATTGAGGCACAATGAGCAGTTCTTC.

The chain recombines TRBV5-6 with TRBJ2-4, with 14 positions matching TRBD2. This CDR3 region has 18 residues. Germline V CDR1 and CDR2: SGHDT, YYEEEE. V lost 4 bases, J lost 2 bases, and 8 bases stayed unmatched. The CDR3 region is CASSGGLAGGRTKNIQYF. CDR3 in DNA: TGTGCCAGCAGCGGTGGACTAGCGGGAGGAAGAACCAAAAACATTCAGTACTTC.

Here the CDR3 DNA reads TGTGCCAGCAGCAAACGTGGACAGGGGCAGACACAAGAGACCCAGTACTTC. Amino acid sequence: CASSKRGQGQTQETQYF. The chain combines TRBV21-1 with TRBJ2-5; TRBD1, as called in the table, went unchecked against the DNA. TRBV21-1 is a pseudogene. This CDR3 spans 17 amino acids.

This clone was recorded once. The chain links TRBV7-3 to TRBJ2-1; D unresolved. The V end was cut by 0 bases, the J end by 0 bases, with 9 bases between. Germline V gives CDR1 SGHTA, CDR2 FQGTGA. CDR3 size: 16 residues. The CDR3 DNA follows: TGTGCCAGCAGCTTAACTGTACAGCACTCCTACAATGAGCAGTTCTTC. It specifies CASSLTVQHSYNEQFF.

J is TRBJ1-1 and V is TRBV5-4, with D maybe TRBD1 (6 bases). CDR3 length: 14 amino acids. Germline V gives CDR1 SGHNT, CDR2 YYREEE (reference sequence). V was clipped by 4 bases and J by 1 base, with 11 bases between them. The CDR3 bases are TGTGCCAGCAGCATTGACAGGAGGAACACTGAAGCTTTCTTT. Amino acid sequence: CASSIDRRNTEAFF.

The table lists this clone with a count of one. J is TRBJ1-3 and V is TRBV5-6; D is uncertain. Germline assignment: CDR1 SGHDT and CDR2 YYEEEE. The CDR3 covers 14 residues. Trimming took off 1 base at V and 4 bases at J, with 9 bases between the two ends. In DNA, the CDR3 is TGTGCCAGCAGCTTGACCGGGAGAGGAAACACCATATATTTT. Residues: CASSLTGRGNTIYF.

The chain employs TRBV7-9 and TRBJ1-2, with 7 bases identical to TRBD1. Unmatched junction bases numbered 7, after V lost 4 bases and J lost 5 bases. Germline V CDR1 and CDR2: SEHNR, FQNEAQ (reference sequence). The CDR3 is 14 residues long. This CDR3 is CASSSEQGRYGYTF. The DNA for the CDR3 is TGTGCCAGCAGCTCAGAACAGGGGAGGTATGGCTACACCTTC.

V gene TRBV9 combines with J gene TRBJ1-2; D is ambiguous. The ends were cut back, 3 bases at V and 2 bases at J, with 8 bases in the middle. The CDR3 totals 13 residues. Germline V CDR1 and CDR2: SGDLS, YYNGEE. CDR3 in amino acids: CASSADMNYGYTF. For the CDR3, the DNA is TGTGCCAGCAGCGCCGACATGAACTATGGCTACACCTTC.

The chain carries TRBV19 and TRBJ1-2; TRBD1 agrees at 9 bases. Trimming removed 7 bases from V and 7 bases from J; junction bases left unmatched: 10. The CDR3 runs to 14 residues. Per the germline V gene, CDR1 is LNHDA and CDR2 is SQIVND (reference sequence). The CDR3: CASKEDRGFGGYTF. CDR3 coding DNA: TGTGCCAGTAAGGAGGACAGGGGTTTTGGTGGCTACACCTTC.

This sequence joins TRBV6-1 and TRBJ2-1; D perhaps matches TRBD1 (5 bases). The germline V and J ends were trimmed by 6 bases and 1 base, with 10 bases remaining between them. The CDR3 is 14 amino acids. Germline CDR1 MNHNS, CDR2 SASEGT. CDR3 sequence reads: CASSWQGSYNEQFF. CDR3 sequence (DNA): TGTGCCAGCAGCTGGCAGGGATCCTACAATGAGCAGTTCTTC.

This sequence joins TRBV4-1 and TRBJ1-4; no definite D call. This CDR3 has 16 amino acids. Germline values: CDR1 MGHRA, CDR2 YSYEKL. Trimming left V 5 bases short and J 7 bases short, with 20 bases between. The CDR3 reads CASSRLSSRGFEKLFF. The DNA of the CDR3 is TGCGCCAGCAGCAGACTCAGTTCGAGAGGGTTTGAAAAACTGTTTTTT.

The chain recombines TRBV4-1 with TRBJ2-1; TRBD1 is a possible D gene (6 bases). There are 14 residues in the CDR3. V was pared by 0 bases and J by 9 bases, with 12 bases between. Germline lookup yields CDR1 MGHRA and CDR2 YSYEKL. CDR3 protein: CASSQELTGTEQFF. In DNA, the CDR3 is TGCGCCAGCAGCCAAGAACTGACAGGCACTGAGCAGTTCTTC.

V and J are TRBV11-2 and TRBJ2-5, with 9 bases lining up with TRBD1. The last part of the DNA fits TRBJ2-7 better; the J call may be wrong. The CDR3 is made up of 16 amino acids. The V gene's germline CDR1 is SGHAT and CDR2 FQNNGV. Here the CDR3 DNA reads TGTGCCAGCAGCTTAAGTCGGGGGACAGGGCACTACGAGCAGTACTTC. As protein: CASSLSRGTGHYEQYF.

CDR3 sequence reads: CATSGVNTEAFF. The DNA of the CDR3 is TGTGCCACCTCCGGGGTTAACACTGAAGCTTTCTTT. The chain couples TRBV6-5 to TRBJ1-1; no clear D. Germline V gene sequence: CDR1 MNHEY, CDR2 SVGAGI. There are 12 residues in the CDR3. Trimming pared 10 bases from V and 2 bases from J, leaving 11 bases between.

The chain couples TRBV7-6 to TRBJ2-1; TRBD2 matches at 10 bases. The CDR3 covers 16 residues. Germline V gives CDR1 SGHVS, CDR2 FNYEAQ. J was trimmed by 9 bases and V by 1 base; bases with no gene match: 9. The CDR3 reads CASSLGSPSGSIEQFF. DNA of the CDR3: TGTGCCAGCAGCTTAGGGAGCCCTAGCGGGAGTATTGAGCAGTTCTTC. Drawing the rest from reference TRBV7-6 and TRBJ2-1, the complete variable domain is GAGVSQSPRYKVTKRGQDVALRCDPISGHVSLYWYRQALGQGPEFLTYFNYEAQQDKSGLPNDRFSAERPEGSISTLTIQRTEQRDSAMYRCASSLGSPSGSIEQFFGPGTRLTVL.

The table lists this clone with a count of one. The rearrangement uses TRBV6-6 and TRBJ2-7; no clear D. The germline V gene encodes CDR1 MNHNY and CDR2 SVGAGI (reference sequence). Trimming cost V 6 bases and J 3 bases, with 6 bases left between them. The CDR3 consists of 11 residues. The CDR3 nucleotides are TGTGCCAGCAGCCTGCGCTACGAGCAGTACTTC. Translated, it gives CASSLRYEQYF.

This clone was counted between two and nine times. V gene TRBV6-5 combines with J gene TRBJ2-7, with 7 bases aligning to TRBD2. The CDR3 runs to 13 residues. The V segment lost 8 bases and the J segment 4 bases; nucleotides outside the gene matches: 8. Germline V gene data show CDR1 as MNHEY and CDR2 as SVGAGI. The CDR3 region has the DNA TGTGCCAGCGGGGGGACGGGGGGATACGAGCAGTACTTC. This translates into CASGGTGGYEQYF.

The genes are TRBV30 and TRBJ1-2, with 7 bases lining up with TRBD1. This CDR3 region has 13 residues. Germline V gives CDR1 GTSNPN, CDR2 SVGIG (reference sequence). Losses at the gene ends were 7 bases for V and 8 bases for J; bases not matched to a gene: 13. CDR3 nucleotides: TGTGCCTTCACAGGGGTCTCCGATGAAGGCTACACCTTC. Encoded protein: CAFTGVSDEGYTF.

The V gene is TRBV5-4, the J gene TRBJ2-7; the match to TRBD1 covers 7 bases. Germline CDR1 reads SGHNT; CDR2 reads YYREEE (reference sequence). The CDR3 is 13 residues long. Trimming removed 1 base from V and 7 bases from J; junction bases left unmatched: 5. The chain's CDR3 is CASSLKGAEEQYF. Here the CDR3 DNA reads TGTGCCAGCAGCTTGAAGGGGGCGGAAGAGCAGTACTTC.

This clone is a singleton in its sample. The chain combines TRBV5-4 with TRBJ2-3; D perhaps matches TRBD2 (6 bases). This CDR3 comprises 17 residues. Germline values: CDR1 SGHNT, CDR2 YYREEE (reference sequence). Between the trimmed V and J ends, which lost 5 bases and 4 bases, there was a span of 23 bases. This CDR3 reads CASSQPPQRGGADTQYF. The DNA for the CDR3 is TGTGCCAGCAGTCAACCCCCCCAACGGGGAGGTGCAGATACGCAGTATTTT.

This chain's CDR3 is CASSALQTTNEKLFF. The CDR3 bases are TGTGCCAGCAGCGCGTTACAGACAACTAATGAAAAACTGTTTTTT. This chain joins TRBV9 and TRBJ1-4, with D hard to call. CDR1 and CDR2 (germline): SGDLS, YYNGEE. Deletions cut 3 bases from V and 0 bases from J, with 9 bases between. There are 15 residues in the CDR3. Full variable domain (missing parts from reference TRBV9 and TRBJ1-4): DSGVTQTPKHLITATGQRVTLRCSPRSGDLSVYWYQQSLDQGLQFLIQYYNGEERAKGNILERFSAQQFPDLHSELNLSSLELGDSALYFCASSALQTTNEKLFFGSGTQLSVL.

The genes are TRBV29-1 and TRBJ1-1; D unresolved. CDR1 and CDR2 from the germline V gene are SQVTM and ANQGSEA. Trimming shortened V by 7 bases and J by 1 base, and 10 bases separated the two germline ends. There are 12 residues in the CDR3. CDR3 loop: CSARTSNTEAFF. DNA for the CDR3: TGCAGCGCCCGAACATCGAACACTGAAGCTTTCTTT.